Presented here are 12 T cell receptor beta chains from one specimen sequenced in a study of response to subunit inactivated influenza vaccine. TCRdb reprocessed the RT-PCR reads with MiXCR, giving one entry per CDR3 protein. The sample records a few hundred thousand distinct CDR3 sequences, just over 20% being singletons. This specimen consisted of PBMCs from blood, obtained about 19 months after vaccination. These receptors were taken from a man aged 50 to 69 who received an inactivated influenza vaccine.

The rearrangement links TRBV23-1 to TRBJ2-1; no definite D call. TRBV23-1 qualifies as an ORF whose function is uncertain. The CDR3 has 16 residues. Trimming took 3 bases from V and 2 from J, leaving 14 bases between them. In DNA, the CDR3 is TGCGCCAGCAGTCACCAAGAACCCCTGGCCTACAATGAGCAGTTCTTC. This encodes CASSHQEPLAYNEQFF.

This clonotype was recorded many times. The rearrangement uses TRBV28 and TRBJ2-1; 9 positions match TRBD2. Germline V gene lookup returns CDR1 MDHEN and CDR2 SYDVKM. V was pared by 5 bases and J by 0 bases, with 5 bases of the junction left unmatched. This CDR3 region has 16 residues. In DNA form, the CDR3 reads TGTGCCAGCAGTAACCCTAGCGGGAACTCCTACAATGAGCAGTTCTTC. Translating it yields CASSNPSGNSYNEQFF. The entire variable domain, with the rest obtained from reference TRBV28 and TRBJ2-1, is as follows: DVKVTQSSRYLVKRTGEKVFLECVQDMDHENMFWYRQDPGLGLRLIYFSYDVKMKEKGDIPEGYSVSREKKERFSLILESASTNQTSMYLCASSNPSGNSYNEQFFGPGTRLTVL.

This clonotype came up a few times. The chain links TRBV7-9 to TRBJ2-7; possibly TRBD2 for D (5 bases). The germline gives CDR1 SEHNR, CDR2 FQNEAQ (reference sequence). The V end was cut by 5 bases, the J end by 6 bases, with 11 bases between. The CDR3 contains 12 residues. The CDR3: CASSDTRPEQYF. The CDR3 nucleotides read TGTGCCAGCAGCGATACTAGGCCCGAGCAGTACTTC.

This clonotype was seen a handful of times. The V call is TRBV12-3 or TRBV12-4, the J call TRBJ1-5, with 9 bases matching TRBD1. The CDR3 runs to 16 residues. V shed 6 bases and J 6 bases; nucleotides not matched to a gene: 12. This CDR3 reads CASSQSTGGLGQPQHF. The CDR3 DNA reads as TGTGCCAGCAGCCAATCGACAGGGGGGTTAGGTCAGCCCCAGCATTTT.

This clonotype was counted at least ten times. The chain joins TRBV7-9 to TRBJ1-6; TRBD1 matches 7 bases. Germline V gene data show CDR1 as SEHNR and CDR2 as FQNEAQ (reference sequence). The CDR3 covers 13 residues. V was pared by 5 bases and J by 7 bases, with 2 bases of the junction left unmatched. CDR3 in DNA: TGTGCCAGCAGCCCAGGGGGAAATTCACCCCTCCACTTT. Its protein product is CASSPGGNSPLHF.

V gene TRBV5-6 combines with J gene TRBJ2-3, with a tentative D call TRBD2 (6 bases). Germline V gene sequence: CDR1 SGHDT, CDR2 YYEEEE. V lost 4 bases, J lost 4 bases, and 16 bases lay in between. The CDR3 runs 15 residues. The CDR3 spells CASSPTKGRPDTQYF. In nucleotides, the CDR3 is TGTGCCAGCAGCCCGACGAAGGGGAGGCCAGATACGCAGTATTTT.

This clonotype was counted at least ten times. The CDR3 DNA reads as TGCAGTGCTAGGGCTGGACACCCGAACACTGAAGCTTTCTTT. Protein product: CSARAGHPNTEAFF. This sequence joins TRBV20-1 and TRBJ1-1; possibly TRBD1 for D (5 bases). V shed 3 bases and J shed 1 base, with 12 bases lying between them. Germline CDR1 DFQATT, CDR2 SNEGSKA (reference sequence). The CDR3 has 14 amino acids.

CDR3 nucleotide sequence: TGTGCCAGCAGACTTGGATCCGCGGACTGCAGCTCCTACAATGAGCAGTTCTTC. It specifies CASRLGSADCSSYNEQFF. The rearrangement links TRBV21-1 to TRBJ2-1; TRBD2, the D gene given by the table, was not confirmed from the DNA. TRBV21-1 represents a pseudogene. The CDR3 loop spans 18 amino acids.

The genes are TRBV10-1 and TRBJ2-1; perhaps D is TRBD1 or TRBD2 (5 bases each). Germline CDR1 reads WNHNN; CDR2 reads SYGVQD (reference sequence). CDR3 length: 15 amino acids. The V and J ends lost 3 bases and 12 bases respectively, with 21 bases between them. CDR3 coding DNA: TGCGCCAGCAGTGACGGGACCTATACAATGATGGGGCAGTTCTTC. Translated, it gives CASSDGTYTMMGQFF.

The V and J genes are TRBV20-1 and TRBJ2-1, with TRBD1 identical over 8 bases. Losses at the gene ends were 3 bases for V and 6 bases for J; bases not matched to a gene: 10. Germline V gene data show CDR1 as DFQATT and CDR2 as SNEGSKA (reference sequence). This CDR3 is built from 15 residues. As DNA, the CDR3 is TGCAGTGCTAGCAATTCACAGGGGGTGGGCAATGAGCAGTTCTTC. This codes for CSASNSQGVGNEQFF.

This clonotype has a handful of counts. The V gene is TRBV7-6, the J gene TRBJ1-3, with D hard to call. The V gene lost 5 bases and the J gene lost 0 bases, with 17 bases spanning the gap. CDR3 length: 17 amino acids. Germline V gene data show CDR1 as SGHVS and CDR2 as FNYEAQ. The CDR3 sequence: CASSPRVGLPSGNTIYF. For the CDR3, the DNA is TGTGCCAGCAGCCCCAGAGTAGGCCTCCCCTCTGGAAACACCATATATTTT.

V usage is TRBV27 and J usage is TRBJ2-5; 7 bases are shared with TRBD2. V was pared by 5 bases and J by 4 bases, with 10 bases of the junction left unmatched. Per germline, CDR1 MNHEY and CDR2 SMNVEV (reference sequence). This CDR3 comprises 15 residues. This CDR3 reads CASSLGWGGGETQYF. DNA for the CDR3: TGTGCCAGCAGTCTCGGCTGGGGGGGTGGAGAGACCCAGTACTTC.